Listed below are T cell receptor beta chains from one sample, sequenced in a study of shared clonotypes between healthy human individuals. Measured with immunoSEQ multiplex PCR; TCRdb has only the in-frame clones, and not every one. The sample has about 680,000 clones, around two thirds seen once. Source material: memory CD4+ T cells sorted from blood. All receptors derive from a woman in her thirties in good health. Both conserved end residues are part of each CDR3. D genes are given only for firm matches.

j_call d_call v_call cdr3_aa
TRBJ2-1 . TRBV5-1 CASSLDRSGYNEQFF
TRBJ2-1 TRBD2 TRBV5-1 CASSSLAGGLNEQFF
TRBJ2-1 TRBD1 TRBV5-1 CASSLGDRDNNEQFF
TRBJ1-1 TRBD1 TRBV4-1 CASSQVGTGSEAFF
TRBJ2-5 . TRBV7-8 CASSLETTEETQYF
TRBJ1-5 TRBD1 TRBV5-1 CASSLGTGANQPQHF
TRBJ1-6 . TRBV28 CASSYPQGAVNSPLHF
TRBJ2-1 . TRBV6-4 CASSDSLVYSYNEQFF
TRBJ1-1 . TRBV18 CASSPLGGDTEAFF
TRBJ2-7 TRBD1 TRBV25-1 CASSEYSGTGEGEQYF
TRBJ2-1 TRBD2 TRBV2 CASSERREPYNEQFF
TRBJ2-1 . TRBV27 CASSFRHERGEQFF
TRBJ1-5 TRBD1 TRBV2 CASRGTVSNQPQHF
TRBJ1-5 . TRBV19 CASSTQRGRAVLQPQHF
TRBJ2-7 TRBD2 TRBV5-6 CASSLVLAGGIEQYF
TRBJ1-5 TRBD1 TRBV19 CASSIDGTDNQPQHF
TRBJ2-1 TRBD1 TRBV29-1 CSVGTGASSYNEQFF
TRBJ1-1 . TRBV6-5 CASSYSFILDTEAFF
TRBJ2-2 . TRBV5-6 CASRPGTLYTGELFF
TRBJ2-7 . TRBV30 CAWTPQYSYEQYF
TRBJ1-4 . TRBV7-8 CASRTGGNEKLFF
TRBJ2-7 . TRBV9 CASSVGPDNYEQYF
TRBJ2-7 TRBD2 TRBV5-1 CASSSGTSGTQSHEQYF
TRBJ2-2 . TRBV5-5 CASSDGSTDTGELFF
TRBJ1-1 . TRBV5-1 CASSLRGNTEAFF
TRBJ2-2 . TRBV2 CASSVDGANTGELFF
TRBJ2-7 . TRBV5-1 CASSLAEVQAVKQYF
TRBJ2-1 . TRBV9 CASSVGTGLLDNEQFF
TRBJ2-1 TRBD2 TRBV19 CASSSLSGSSYNEQFF
TRBJ2-7 . TRBV6-1 CASSPTGTYEQYF
TRBJ2-3 . TRBV10-3 CAIRAGTDTQYF
TRBJ1-2 TRBD1 TRBV2 CASSEVRTGSYGYTF
TRBJ2-7 TRBD1 TRBV6-5 CASSYSGTGLYEQYF
TRBJ2-1 . TRBV27 CASTLVGGLKGNEQFF
TRBJ2-1 TRBD2 TRBV11-2 CASSSIRTSGRANEQFF
TRBJ1-1 . TRBV7-9 CASSFGVKNTEAFF
TRBJ2-7 TRBD2 TRBV10-2 CASRYQAGGPQGEQYF
TRBJ2-2 . TRBV9 CASSPRTTYTGELFF
TRBJ2-1 . TRBV5-1 CASSLAGSAGPRYNEQFF
TRBJ1-3 TRBD1 TRBV7-9 CASRSPGQVRSGNTIYF
TRBJ2-4 TRBD1 TRBV6-1 CASSDNRGGGRAKNIQYF
TRBJ1-5 . TRBV2 CASSPDYQPQHF
TRBJ2-3 . TRBV10-2 CAIQDRSEGTDTQYF
TRBJ2-5 . TRBV28 CASSPPPFRVQETQYF
TRBJ1-1 . TRBV15 CATSRDNGLEAFF
TRBJ2-3 . TRBV27 CASSFNRDTDTQYF
TRBJ2-7 . TRBV10-3 CAIGGSSYEQYF
TRBJ1-1 . TRBV2 CASLRRLNTEAFF
TRBJ2-7 TRBD1 TRBV6-5 CASSYSPTGLTYEQYF